Listed here are 11 T cell receptor beta chains from one sample, sequenced in a study of blood T cell repertoires in COVID-19. Repertoires were generated with immunoSEQ multiplex PCR, while TCRdb's copy carries only in-frame clones and drops some. Among 100,000 to 150,000 clones, 80% to 90% were seen once, and the ten largest hold 12%. Sequenced input: peripheral blood. The receptor source for this set is a human donor in a cohort sampled during active COVID-19.

The chain couples TRBV9 to TRBJ1-5; D not certain. Between the trimmed V and J ends, which lost 0 bases and 3 bases, there was a span of 7 bases. There are 14 residues in the CDR3. The germline V gene encodes CDR1 SGDLS and CDR2 YYNGEE. CDR3 protein: CASSVGQYNQPQHF. The CDR3 DNA reads TGTGCCAGCAGCGTAGGGCAGTACAATCAGCCCCAGCATTTT.

Written as DNA, the CDR3 is TGTGCCAGCAGTCCCGACAGGGTGGCTAATTCACCCCTCCACTTT. Translated, it gives CASSPDRVANSPLHF. The chain employs TRBV27 and TRBJ1-6; 7 bases align to TRBD1. CDR3 length: 15 residues. V shed 5 bases and J 6 bases; nucleotides not matched to a gene: 7. Germline V gene lookup returns CDR1 MNHEY and CDR2 SMNVEV (reference sequence).

The chain has TRBV11-2 and TRBJ2-7, with D unclear. Germline V lookup: CDR1 SGHAT, CDR2 FQNNGV. This CDR3 has 14 residues. Trimming took 1 base from V and 4 from J, leaving 11 bases between them. The DNA of the CDR3 is TGTGCCAGCAGCTTAGCCCCAGATTATTACGAGCAGTACTTC. Translating it yields CASSLAPDYYEQYF.

This clone has just one count. The rearrangement uses TRBV19 and TRBJ1-1; possible D gene TRBD1, 5 bases. Between the trimmed V and J ends, which lost 10 bases and 0 bases, there was a span of 12 bases. Germline V lookup: CDR1 LNHDA, CDR2 SQIVND (reference sequence). The CDR3 runs to 13 residues. This CDR3 is CATSQGMNTEAFF. DNA for the CDR3: TGTGCCACATCCCAGGGAATGAACACTGAAGCTTTCTTT.

The count of this clone is one. The rearrangement links TRBV3-1 (or the pseudogene TRBV3-2) to TRBJ2-7; 7 nucleotides align to TRBD2. V shed 3 bases, J shed 3 bases, and the junction held 5 bases outside the gene matches. Per germline, CDR1 LGHDT and CDR2 YNNKEL (reference sequence). This CDR3 is built from 14 residues. The CDR3 sequence: CASSHTPGGYEQYF. DNA of the CDR3: TGTGCCAGCAGCCATACCCCGGGGGGCTACGAGCAGTACTTC.

The V call is TRBV3-1 (or the pseudogene TRBV3-2), the J call TRBJ1-5; possibly TRBD1 for D (5 bases). The CDR3 covers 13 residues. V lost 3 bases, J lost 6 bases, and 9 bases lay in between. The germline V gene encodes CDR1 LGHDT and CDR2 YNNKEL (reference sequence). The CDR3 DNA reads as TGTGCCAGCAGCCAGGGGGGGAGTCAGCCCCAGCATTTT. Encoded protein: CASSQGGSQPQHF.

The genes are TRBV11-3 and TRBJ2-2, with D uncertain. V was pared by 4 bases and J by 3 bases, with 6 bases between. Germline CDR1 reads SGHNT; CDR2 reads YENEEA. The CDR3 is 13 residues long. CDR3 DNA: TGTGCCAGCAGCTATCTAGACACCGGGGAGCTGTTTTTT. This sequence encodes CASSYLDTGELFF.

This clone was seen just once. CDR3 residues: CASSLEQGREKLFF. The CDR3 bases are TGTGCCAGCAGCTTAGAACAGGGGAGAGAAAAACTGTTTTTT. The chain carries TRBV7-8 and TRBJ1-4; 7 positions match TRBD1. J lost 8 bases, V lost 1 base, and 4 bases had no gene match. The CDR3 consists of 14 residues. Germline CDR1 is SGHVS and CDR2 is FQNEAQ.

This chain links TRBV5-1 with TRBJ1-4; a weak D match, TRBD1 (6 bases). Trimming removed 5 bases from V and 7 bases from J, with 27 bases in between. Germline values: CDR1 SGHRS, CDR2 YFSETQ. CDR3 length: 18 residues. The CDR3 loop reads CASRIDRSASLAGEKLFF. The CDR3 DNA is TGCGCCAGCAGAATCGACAGGAGCGCTTCACTTGCTGGTGAAAAACTGTTTTTT.

The DNA for the CDR3 is TGTGCCAGTAGTGCCGCGCTGGGGGCCCGGGAGCAGTACTTC. Encoded protein: CASSAALGAREQYF. The chain recombines TRBV19 with TRBJ2-7, with D possibly TRBD1 on 6 matching bases. V was pared by 5 bases and J by 7 bases, with 18 bases between. The germline V gene has CDR1 LNHDA and CDR2 SQIVND (reference sequence). This CDR3 has 14 residues.

The J gene is TRBJ1-2, the V gene TRBV9, with D tentatively TRBD1 (5 bases). The CDR3 consists of 15 residues. In germline, CDR1 is SGDLS, CDR2 YYNGEE. V gave up 4 bases and J gave up 5 bases, with 18 bases separating them. The CDR3 DNA follows: TGTGCCAGCAGCCCTGCGGGGGACCCCAGGTATGGCTACACCTTC. Its translation is CASSPAGDPRYGYTF.